Listed below are T cell receptor beta chains from one sample, sequenced in a study of blood T cell repertoires in COVID-19. Profiled with immunoSEQ multiplex PCR; TCRdb holds only in-frame clones, not every one. The sample holds around 30,000 clones, roughly nine tenths seen once. Material for sequencing was peripheral blood. The receptors derive from a man between 45 and 60 years old with active COVID-19. Both conserved end residues are part of each CDR3. The D gene is left open where the match is weak. The size entry is marked missing in some rows and otherwise reads once, few, many or a size class.

v_call,clone_size,j_call,d_call,cdr3_aa,cdr3_nt
TRBV2,once,TRBJ2-1,TRBD2,CASQWTSGSSGEQFF,TGTGCCAGCCAGTGGACTAGCGGGAGTAGCGGTGAACAGTTCTTC
TRBV5-1,once,TRBJ2-4,-,CASSLAGSGVDIQYF,TGCGCCAGCAGCTTGGCCGGGTCCGGGGTTGACATTCAGTACTTC
TRBV5-8,-,TRBJ2-3,TRBD2,CASSLGSASGSSDTQYF,TGTGCCAGCAGCTTGGGTTCGGCTAGCGGGAGTTCGGATACGCAGTATTTT
TRBV5-4,-,TRBJ2-3,-,CASSLLGREKYF,TGTGCCAGCAGCTTACTGGGCCGGGAGAAGTATTTT
TRBV7-9,-,TRBJ2-7,-,CASSLARGEQYF,TGTGCCAGCAGCTTAGCCCGGGGCGAGCAGTACTTC
TRBV3-1/TRBV3-2,-,TRBJ1-4,TRBD1,CASRRQGEKEKLFF,TGTGCCAGCAGACGACAGGGAGAAAAGGAAAAACTGTTTTTT
TRBV5-1,-,TRBJ2-3,-,CASSVEPLQYTDTQYF,TGCGCCAGCAGCGTAGAGCCACTACAATACACAGATACGCAGTATTTT
TRBV9,-,TRBJ2-1,TRBD2,CASSVATLASGRNEQFF,TGTGCCAGCAGCGTAGCTACATTGGCTAGCGGGAGGAATGAGCAGTTCTTC
TRBV4-1,-,TRBJ1-6,-,CASSQDQGSPLHF,TGCGCCAGCAGCCAAGATCAGGGCTCACCCCTCCACTTT
TRBV10-2,-,TRBJ2-1,TRBD2,CASSRLAGAYNEQFF,TGCGCCAGCAGTCGACTAGCGGGAGCCTACAATGAGCAGTTCTTC
TRBV2,-,TRBJ2-1,TRBD1,CASSEGTGWGEQFF,TGTGCCAGCAGTGAAGGGACAGGGTGGGGGGAGCAGTTCTTC
TRBV5-1,-,TRBJ2-7,TRBD2,CASSNPAGDQAEQYF,TGCGCCAGCAGCAACCCAGCGGGAGATCAGGCCGAGCAGTACTTC
TRBV7-2,-,TRBJ1-1,-,CASSFTGLGTEAFF,TGTGCCAGCAGCTTCACAGGGTTAGGAACTGAAGCTTTCTTT
TRBV2,-,TRBJ2-1,TRBD2,CASVRRGNEQFF,TGTGCCAGCGTGAGGCGGGGGAATGAGCAGTTCTTC
TRBV18,few,TRBJ2-7,TRBD1,CASSPDRDTYEQYF,TGTGCCAGCTCACCGGACAGGGACACCTACGAGCAGTACTTC
TRBV19,-,TRBJ2-3,TRBD1,CASSTRGRRRDTQYF,TGTGCCAGTAGTACCAGGGGGCGCCGGAGAGATACGCAGTATTTT
TRBV11-1,-,TRBJ1-2,-,CASSLNGESVFGYTF,TGTGCCAGCAGCTTAAACGGGGAGTCGGTCTTTGGCTACACCTTC
TRBV11-2,-,TRBJ2-1,TRBD2,CASSSSFQREVRNEQFF,TGTGCCAGCAGCTCTTCTTTCCAGCGGGAGGTACGAAATGAGCAGTTCTTC
TRBV28,-,TRBJ2-5,-,CASSILGFSVKETQYF,TGTGCCAGCAGCATCCTGGGCTTTAGCGTTAAAGAGACCCAGTACTTC
TRBV28,-,TRBJ1-5,TRBD1,CASSGTGGNQPQHF,TGTGCCAGCTCGGGGACAGGGGGCAATCAGCCCCAGCATTTT
TRBV10-1,-,TRBJ2-3,-,CASSERMGRDTQYF,TGCGCCAGCAGTGAGAGGATGGGGCGAGATACGCAGTATTTT
TRBV6-5,-,TRBJ1-2,-,CASIKRGINYGYTF,TGTGCCAGCATCAAGAGGGGGATTAACTATGGCTACACCTTC
TRBV10-3,-,TRBJ1-3,-,CAISDYGRADSGNTIYF,TGTGCCATCAGTGATTATGGCAGGGCAGACTCTGGAAACACCATATATTTT
TRBV11-2,once,TRBJ2-1,-,CASSDPRIRSYHNEQFF,TGTGCCAGCAGTGACCCGAGGATAAGGAGCTACCACAATGAGCAGTTCTTC
TRBV6-6,once,TRBJ2-3,-,CASGSGDTQYF,TGTGCCAGCGGGTCAGGGGATACGCAGTATTTT
TRBV27,-,TRBJ1-1,-,CASSASQGNTEAFF,TGTGCCAGCAGTGCCTCACAGGGGAACACTGAAGCTTTCTTT
TRBV12-3/TRBV12-4,-,TRBJ1-5,TRBD1,CASTGTGWQPQHF,TGTGCCAGCACCGGGACAGGGTGGCAGCCCCAGCATTTT
TRBV18,-,TRBJ2-7,TRBD1,CASSWGQDYEQYF,TGTGCCAGCTCATGGGGACAGGACTACGAGCAGTACTTC
TRBV5-1,once,TRBJ2-1,TRBD2,CASSLGLFLRGRASEQFF,TGCGCCAGCAGCTTGGGCCTCTTTTTACGAGGGAGGGCCAGTGAGCAGTTCTTC
TRBV15,-,TRBJ2-7,-,CATSALGQSLPEQYF,TGTGCCACCAGCGCCCTAGGACAATCCCTCCCCGAGCAGTACTTC
TRBV19,once,TRBJ2-3,-,CASSRKRTSTDTQYF,TGTGCCAGTAGTAGGAAGCGCACTAGCACAGATACGCAGTATTTT
TRBV10-2,-,TRBJ1-5,-,CASSESQVNQPQHF,TGCGCCAGCAGTGAGTCACAGGTTAATCAGCCCCAGCATTTT
TRBV28,-,TRBJ2-5,TRBD2,CASSLGTITSGTGGQETQYF,TGTGCCAGCAGTTTGGGAACGATTACTAGCGGGACCGGGGGTCAAGAGACCCAGTACTTC
TRBV6-5,once,TRBJ2-3,TRBD2,CASTASGSTDTQYF,TGTGCAAGTACGGCGAGCGGGAGTACAGATACGCAGTATTTT
TRBV27,-,TRBJ2-7,-,CASSLVPQGGSYEQYF,TGTGCCAGCAGTTTAGTACCTCAGGGGGGCTCCTACGAGCAGTACTTC
TRBV7-9,-,TRBJ2-2,-,CASSLGQTNTGELFF,TGTGCCAGCAGCTTAGGCCAGACGAACACCGGGGAGCTGTTTTTT
TRBV1,-,TRBJ2-5,-,CTSSNGTSGHNGTQYF,TGCACCAGCAGTAACGGGACTAGCGGACACAATGGGACCCAGTACTTC
TRBV12-2,-,TRBJ2-7,-,CASREGRSSYEQYF,TGTGCAAGTCGGGAGGGGAGGAGCTCCTACGAGCAGTACTTC
TRBV5-4,few,TRBJ2-7,TRBD2,CASSLSTTSAYEQYF,TGTGCCAGCAGCTTGTCTACGACTAGCGCCTACGAGCAGTACTTC
TRBV7-9,-,TRBJ2-7,-,CASSLPGRNSRYF,TGTGCCAGCAGCTTGCCAGGGAGGAACTCCCGGTACTTC
TRBV28,-,TRBJ1-5,-,CASSPLVSNQPQHF,TGTGCCAGCAGCCCATTAGTGAGCAATCAGCCCCAGCATTTT